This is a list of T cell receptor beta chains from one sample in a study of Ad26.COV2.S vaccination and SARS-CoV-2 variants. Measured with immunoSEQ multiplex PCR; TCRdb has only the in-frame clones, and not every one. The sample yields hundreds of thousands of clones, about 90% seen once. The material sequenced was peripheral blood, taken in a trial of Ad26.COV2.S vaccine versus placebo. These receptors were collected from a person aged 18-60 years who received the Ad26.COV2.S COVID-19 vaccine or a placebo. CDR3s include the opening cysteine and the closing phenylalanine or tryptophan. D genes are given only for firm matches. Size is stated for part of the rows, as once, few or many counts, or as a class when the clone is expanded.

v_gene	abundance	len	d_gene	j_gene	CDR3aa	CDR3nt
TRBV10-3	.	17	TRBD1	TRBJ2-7	CAISARGTGGKSYEQYF	TGTGCCATCAGTGCCCGGGGGACAGGGGGCAAGTCCTACGAGCAGTACTTC
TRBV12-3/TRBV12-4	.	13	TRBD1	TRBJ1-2	CASRRQGRDGYTF	TGTGCCAGCAGAAGACAGGGAAGGGACGGCTACACCTTC
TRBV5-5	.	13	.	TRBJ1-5	CASSTETRQPQHF	TGTGCCAGCAGCACGGAGACCCGGCAGCCCCAGCATTTT
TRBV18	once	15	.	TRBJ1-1	CASSPPSGARTEAFF	TGTGCCAGCTCACCACCCTCAGGGGCGCGTACTGAAGCTTTCTTT
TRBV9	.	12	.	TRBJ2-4	CASSSSENIQYF	TGTGCCAGCAGCTCCTCCGAAAACATTCAGTACTTC
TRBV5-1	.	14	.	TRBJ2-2	CASSFSLATGELFF	TGCGCCAGCAGCTTCTCCCTAGCGACCGGGGAGCTGTTTTTT
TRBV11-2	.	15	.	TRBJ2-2	CASSLGYPASGELFF	TGTGCCAGCAGCTTAGGCTACCCGGCGTCCGGGGAGCTGTTTTTT
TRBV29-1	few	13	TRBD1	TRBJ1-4	CSVGQGTNEKLFF	TGCAGCGTTGGACAGGGAACTAATGAAAAACTGTTTTTT
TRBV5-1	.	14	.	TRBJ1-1	CASSSDGGNTEAFF	TGCGCCAGCAGCTCCGACGGAGGGAACACTGAAGCTTTCTTT
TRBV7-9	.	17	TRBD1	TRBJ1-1	CASRRDRGLVLNTEAFF	TGTGCCAGCAGACGGGACAGGGGTTTGGTTTTGAACACTGAAGCTTTCTTT
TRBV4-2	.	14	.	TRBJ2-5	CASSQGQTQETQYF	TGTGCCAGCAGCCAAGGGCAAACTCAAGAGACCCAGTACTTC
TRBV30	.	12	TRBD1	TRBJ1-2	CAWRPTGDGYTF	TGTGCCTGGAGGCCTACAGGGGATGGCTACACCTTC
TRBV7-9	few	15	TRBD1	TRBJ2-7	CASSPGQGWLDEQYF	TGTGCCAGCAGCCCCGGACAGGGCTGGTTGGACGAGCAGTACTTC
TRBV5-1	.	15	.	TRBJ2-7	CASSVDRPSSYEQYF	TGCGCCAGCAGCGTGGACAGACCCAGCTCCTACGAGCAGTACTTC
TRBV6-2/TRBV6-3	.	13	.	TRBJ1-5	CASSYTGNQPQHF	TGTGCCAGCAGTTACACCGGTAATCAGCCCCAGCATTTT
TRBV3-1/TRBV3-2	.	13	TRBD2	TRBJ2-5	CASSLSGEETQYF	TGTGCCAGCAGCCTTAGCGGGGAAGAGACCCAGTACTTC
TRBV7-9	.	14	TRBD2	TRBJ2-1	CASSLLAVYNEQFF	TGTGCCAGCAGCTTACTAGCGGTATACAATGAGCAGTTCTTC
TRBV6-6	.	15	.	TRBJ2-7	CASSPTGKGGYEQYF	TGTGCCAGCAGTCCTACAGGGAAAGGTGGTTACGAGCAGTACTTC
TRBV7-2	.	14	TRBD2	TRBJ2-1	CASSLVAGREEQFF	TGTGCCAGCAGCTTAGTAGCGGGGCGCGAGGAGCAGTTCTTC
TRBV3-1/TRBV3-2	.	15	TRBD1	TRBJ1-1	CASSPDRALNTEAFF	TGTGCCAGCAGCCCCGACAGGGCTTTAAACACTGAAGCTTTCTTT
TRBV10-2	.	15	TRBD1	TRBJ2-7	CASILTSGQSGEQYF	TGCGCCAGCATCCTTACTTCGGGACAGAGCGGCGAGCAGTACTTC
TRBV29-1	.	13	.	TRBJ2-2	CSVDRLGTGELFF	TGCAGCGTTGATCGCCTGGGGACCGGGGAGCTGTTTTTT
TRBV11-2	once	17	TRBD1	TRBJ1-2	CASSLELQGPGEGGYTF	TGTGCCAGCAGCTTAGAACTACAGGGGCCAGGTGAGGGTGGCTACACCTTC
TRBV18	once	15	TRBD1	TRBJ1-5	CASSRDRASNQPQHF	TGTGCCAGCTCACGTGACAGGGCTAGCAATCAGCCCCAGCATTTT
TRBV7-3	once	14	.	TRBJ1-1	CASSLGRGSTEAFF	TGTGCCAGCAGCTTAGGGAGGGGTAGCACTGAAGCTTTCTTT
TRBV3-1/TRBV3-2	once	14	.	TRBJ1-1	CASSQDATNTEAFF	TGTGCCAGCAGCCAAGATGCGACGAACACTGAAGCTTTCTTT
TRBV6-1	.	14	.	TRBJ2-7	CASSESGRIYEQYF	TGTGCCAGCAGTGAGTCGGGAAGGATTTACGAGCAGTACTTC
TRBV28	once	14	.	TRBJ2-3	CASSLVSFTDTQYF	TGTGCCAGCAGTTTAGTGTCGTTCACAGATACGCAGTATTTT
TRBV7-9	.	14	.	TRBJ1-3	CASSLGVSGNTIYF	TGTGCCAGCAGCTTAGGGGTCTCTGGAAACACCATATATTTT
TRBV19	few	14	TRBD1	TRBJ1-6	CASSIQGANSPLHF	TGTGCCAGTAGTATACAGGGGGCTAATTCACCCCTCCACTTT
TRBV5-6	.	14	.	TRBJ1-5	CASSLGQGVQPQHF	TGTGCCAGCAGCTTGGGGCAAGGGGTACAGCCCCAGCATTTT
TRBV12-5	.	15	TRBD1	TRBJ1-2	CASGLSGQVNYGYTF	TGTGCTAGTGGTTTATCTGGACAGGTTAACTATGGCTACACCTTC
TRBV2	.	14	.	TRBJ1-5	CASKGGTGHQPQHF	TGTGCCAGCAAGGGGGGGACGGGGCATCAGCCCCAGCATTTT
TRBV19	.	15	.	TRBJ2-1	CASSKLGGSYNEQFF	TGTGCCAGTAGTAAGCTCGGGGGCTCCTACAATGAGCAGTTCTTC
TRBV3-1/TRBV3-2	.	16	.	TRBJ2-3	CASSRRSVPSTDTQYF	TGTGCCAGCAGCCGGAGAAGCGTCCCTAGCACAGATACGCAGTATTTT
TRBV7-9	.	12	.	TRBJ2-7	CASSGQSYEQYF	TGTGCCAGCTCTGGACAGTCCTACGAGCAGTACTTC
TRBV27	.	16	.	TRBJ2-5	CASSLYGQLVGETQYF	TGTGCCAGCAGTCTTTATGGACAGCTAGTCGGGGAGACCCAGTACTTC
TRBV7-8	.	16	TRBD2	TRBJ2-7	CASSLLTGGPSYEQYF	TGTGCCAGCAGTCTCCTGACGGGGGGTCCTTCCTACGAGCAGTACTTC
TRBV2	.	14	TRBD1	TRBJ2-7	CASASQGAFSEQYF	TGTGCCAGCGCTTCACAGGGGGCATTTTCCGAGCAGTACTTC